This is a list of T cell receptor beta chains from one sample in a study of blood T cell repertoires in COVID-19. Produced via immunoSEQ multiplex PCR; TCRdb's table is partial and in-frame only. The sample lists roughly 87,000 clones; roughly 88% were seen once. Material for sequencing was peripheral blood. The receptors were sampled from a woman aged 80 or over with COVID-19, enrolled during active disease. CDR3s include the opening cysteine and the closing phenylalanine or tryptophan. D genes are given only for firm matches. The size of a clone is reported for some rows only, either as once, few or many, or as a class for expanded clones.

cdr3_nt cdr3_aa v_call cdr3_length d_call j_call clone_size
TGTGCCAGTAGAAAAGAGGGACTGACGTCAAATGAAAAACTGTTTTTT CASRKEGLTSNEKLFF TRBV19 16 - TRBJ1-4 -
TGTGCCAGCAGCTTAGTTTTCGACAGGGTTGGCTACACCTTC CASSLVFDRVGYTF TRBV11-2 14 TRBD1 TRBJ1-2 -
TGCGCCAGCAGCCAAGAATCAGGGGGAAATCAGCCCCAGCATTTT CASSQESGGNQPQHF TRBV4-3 15 TRBD1 TRBJ1-5 -
TGTGCCAGCAGCCAGTTCCAGACAGGGGACTATGGCTACACCTTC CASSQFQTGDYGYTF TRBV14 15 TRBD1 TRBJ1-2 -
TGCGCCAGCAGCTTGGGGCCAACAGGGGCCTTGGTCTACGAGCAGTACTTC CASSLGPTGALVYEQYF TRBV5-1 17 TRBD1 TRBJ2-7 -
TGTGCCAGCAGCTCAACGGGTCGACAGGAGCAGTTCTTC CASSSTGRQEQFF TRBV7-3 13 - TRBJ2-1 -
TGTGCCAGTACCCCCTCAACCCAGGGGGCCTATGGCTACACCTTC CASTPSTQGAYGYTF TRBV19 15 TRBD1 TRBJ1-2 -
TGTGCCAGTAGTCCTAAGAGCGGGAGGTTAGATACGCAGTATTTT CASSPKSGRLDTQYF TRBV19 15 TRBD2 TRBJ2-3 -
TGTGCCAGCTCGCCACTGGGGGGGGCTGCAGATACGCAGTATTTT CASSPLGGAADTQYF TRBV18 15 - TRBJ2-3 -
TGTGCCAGCAGCCAAGATCAGGGCAGGGTCTACGAGCAGTACTTC CASSQDQGRVYEQYF TRBV3-1/TRBV3-2 15 - TRBJ2-7 -
TGCGCCAGCAGCAGGGTCCTCGGTAACACCATATATTTT CASSRVLGNTIYF TRBV10-1 13 - TRBJ1-3 few
TGTGCCAGTAGTCCGGGACTAGCACAAGAGACCCAGTACTTC CASSPGLAQETQYF TRBV19 14 TRBD2 TRBJ2-5 -
TGTGCCAGCACCTTGGGAGGGAATGAGCAGTTCTTC CASTLGGNEQFF TRBV12-3/TRBV12-4 12 TRBD2 TRBJ2-1 -
TGCGCCAGCCCCGACAGGGCTGGGGCCAACGTCCTGACTTTC CASPDRAGANVLTF TRBV23-1 14 TRBD1 TRBJ2-6 -
TGCGCCAGCAGCCTTAGACAGGGTTACAATGAGCAGTTCTTC CASSLRQGYNEQFF TRBV4-1 14 TRBD1 TRBJ2-1 -
TGTGCCTGGACTGGCACAGATACGCAGTATTTT CAWTGTDTQYF TRBV30 11 - TRBJ2-3 -
TGTGCCAGCAGCAAGGGACTAGCGAACACCGGGGAGCTGTTTTTT CASSKGLANTGELFF TRBV9 15 TRBD2 TRBJ2-2 few
TGCGCCAGCAGCTTAGGGGGCGCAGGCACCGGGGAGCTGTTTTTT CASSLGGAGTGELFF TRBV5-1 15 TRBD1 TRBJ2-2 -
TGTGCCAGCAGCGTAGCAGGACTAGCGGGGGGCTACAATGAGCAGTTCTTC CASSVAGLAGGYNEQFF TRBV9 17 TRBD2 TRBJ2-1 -
TGTGCTAGCAGCTTAGCAGTCCGGGATACGCAGTATTTT CASSLAVRDTQYF TRBV7-7 13 - TRBJ2-3 -
TGCGCCAGCAGGCAGTTAAACTATGGCTACACCTTC CASRQLNYGYTF TRBV10-2 12 - TRBJ1-2 -
TGTGCCACCGCTAACACAGAGACGGTTGGGGAGACCCAGTACTTC CATANTETVGETQYF TRBV24-1 15 - TRBJ2-5 -
TGTGCCAGCAGTCGATACCGGGACAGGGGAGTCTATAGCAATCAGCCCCAGCATTTT CASSRYRDRGVYSNQPQHF TRBV6-6 19 TRBD1 TRBJ1-5 -
TGTGCCAGCAGTTTCGGGGGGGGCACAGATACGCAGTATTTT CASSFGGGTDTQYF TRBV27 14 TRBD2 TRBJ2-3 -
TGTGCCAGCAGCTGGCTGCCAAATAATTCACCCCTCCACTTT CASSWLPNNSPLHF TRBV7-8 14 - TRBJ1-6 -
TGTGCCAGCTCAATACAGGGGCGCTATGGCTACACCTTC CASSIQGRYGYTF TRBV18 13 TRBD1 TRBJ1-2 -
TGTGCCAGCAGCCAAGATGGGCCGATAAATGAAAAACTGTTTTTT CASSQDGPINEKLFF TRBV4-2 15 - TRBJ1-4 once
TGTGCCAGCAGTTTCGGTGCGGGCCTAGGGCAGCCCCAGCATTTT CASSFGAGLGQPQHF TRBV27 15 - TRBJ1-5 -
TGTGCCAGCAGTGTATCCACCGGGACAGGGGGCTATGGCTACACCTTC CASSVSTGTGGYGYTF TRBV28 16 TRBD1 TRBJ1-2 -
TGTGCCTGGAGCGCGTATTGGTCTGAAGCTTTCTTT CAWSAYWSEAFF TRBV30 12 - TRBJ1-1 -
TGTGCCATCAGCCAGGACAGGGGACTTGATACGCAGTATTTT CAISQDRGLDTQYF TRBV10-3 14 TRBD1 TRBJ2-3 -
TGTGCCAGCAGCTTGCCAGGGGGAGAGACCCAGTACTTC CASSLPGGETQYF TRBV5-5 13 TRBD1 TRBJ2-5 -
TGTGCCAGTAGTAGACCTACCGGGACATCTAATGAAAAACTGTTTTTT CASSRPTGTSNEKLFF TRBV19 16 - TRBJ1-4 -
TGCGCCAGCAGCCGCCAACCCCCGACTAGCGGGAGGGCCTCCACAGATACGCAGTATTTT CASSRQPPTSGRASTDTQYF TRBV4-1 20 TRBD2 TRBJ2-3 -
TGTGCCAGCTCACCACGTCCCGGGACAGGGGCGGCGGATAATTCACCCCTCCACTTT CASSPRPGTGAADNSPLHF TRBV18 19 TRBD1 TRBJ1-6 few
TGTGCCAGCAGCGCACTAGCGGGGGCCCTCCGGGAGACCCAGTACTTC CASSALAGALRETQYF TRBV9 16 TRBD2 TRBJ2-5 once
TGTGCCAGCAGCAAGACAGACTACAATGAGCAGTTCTTC CASSKTDYNEQFF TRBV9 13 - TRBJ2-1 -
TGTGCCAGCTCACCCCTAGCGGGAGGGCCCGATGAGCAGTTCTTC CASSPLAGGPDEQFF TRBV18 15 TRBD2 TRBJ2-1 -
TGTGCCAGCAGTTTAAACAGGCTCTATGGCTACACCTTC CASSLNRLYGYTF TRBV27 13 - TRBJ1-2 once
TGTGCCAGCAGCATACCGGGACTAGCGTTTGGAGAGTACTTC CASSIPGLAFGEYF TRBV5-4 14 TRBD2 TRBJ2-7 -
TGTGCCAGCCAGGACAGGGTGATCTACGAGCAGTACTTC CASQDRVIYEQYF TRBV28 13 TRBD1 TRBJ2-7 -
TGTGCCAGCAAAGCCCCGGGTAGGAACACCGGGGAGCTGTTTTTT CASKAPGRNTGELFF TRBV27 15 - TRBJ2-2 -
TGTGCCACCTGGCGACAGGGTGGACTCCAGAACTATGGCTACACCTTC CATWRQGGLQNYGYTF TRBV10-3 16 TRBD1 TRBJ1-2 -
TGTGCCAGCTCACCCCGGACAGGGGTGGGGTACGAGCAGTACTTC CASSPRTGVGYEQYF TRBV18 15 TRBD1 TRBJ2-7 -
TGTGCCAGCAGAAGACTAGCGGGAGCCGGGGAGCTGTTTTTT CASRRLAGAGELFF TRBV2 14 TRBD2 TRBJ2-2 few
TGTGGGGCAGGGGCCACACAAGAGACCCAGTACTTC CGAGATQETQYF TRBV2 12 - TRBJ2-5 -
TGTGCCAGCAGCCGTTCCGTGGGGCGGGAGGCTTACGAGCAGTACTTC CASSRSVGREAYEQYF TRBV7-8 16 TRBD2 TRBJ2-7 -
TGTGCCAGCAGATTCTTAGCGCGCCCGACAGATACGCAGTATTTT CASRFLARPTDTQYF TRBV28 15 - TRBJ2-3 -
TGTGCCAGCAGTCTAGGGGGAGAACGTTCCTACGAGCAGTACTTC CASSLGGERSYEQYF TRBV7-9 15 - TRBJ2-7 -
TGTGCCAGCAGGCCAGGGGCGACTACGCAGTATTTT CASRPGATTQYF TRBV12-3/TRBV12-4 12 - TRBJ2-3 -
TGTGCCAGCAGTGCGGGAACCAACGATGGCTACACCTTC CASSAGTNDGYTF TRBV25-1 13 - TRBJ1-2 -
TGTGCCAGCAGCGTAGAGGCAGGGGCTCGGTACGAGCAGTACTTC CASSVEAGARYEQYF TRBV9 15 - TRBJ2-7 -
TGTGCCAGCAGTTTTCAGGTGTGGGGGCAGGGGGCCTACGAGCAGTACTTC CASSFQVWGQGAYEQYF TRBV28 17 TRBD1 TRBJ2-7 -
TGTGCCAGCAGCCAGGGACCAGGGGCCCCTGGTAATGAAAAACTGTTTTTT CASSQGPGAPGNEKLFF TRBV4-2 17 - TRBJ1-4 -
TGTGCCACCAGCCGGGACACGAACACCGGGGAGCTGTTTTTT CATSRDTNTGELFF TRBV24-1 14 - TRBJ2-2 -
TGTGCAAGTCGCCGGGACACAAGCTCCTACGAGCAGTACTTC CASRRDTSSYEQYF TRBV12-2 14 - TRBJ2-7 once
TGTGCCAGCGTTGGGCGGGGCACAGATACGCAGTATTTT CASVGRGTDTQYF TRBV2 13 - TRBJ2-3 -